A single T cell receptor (beta chain) is shown here with its context. Its antigen is not identified. The data were taken from a study of T cells in Graves' hyperthyroidism and ophthalmopathy. Study-level findings and limits: Ophthalmopathy was model-predicted a median roughly 6.5 months pre-onset.

RNA transcripts were the template for amplifying TCR beta CDR3 regions. First-round RT-PCR targeting the TCR CDR3 was performed with the HTBI primer set. TCRdb re-analysed the multiplex PCR reads in MiXCR, keeping a single row per CDR3 protein. The sample has more than 550,000 distinct CDR3 sequences, around 15% seen once. The germline gives CDR1 SGHAT, CDR2 FQNNGV. With V trimmed by 1 base and J by 7 bases, 1 base remained unmatched. The CDR3 totals 15 residues. Sequencing input: blood. The chain has TRBV11-2 and TRBJ2-1, with 13 bases identical to TRBD2. This clonotype originated in a man aged 50-60 years with Graves' hyperthyroidism. The CDR3, as DNA: TGTGCCAGCAGCTTAGTGACTAGCGGGAGGAATGAGCAGTTCTTC. Translating it yields CASSLVTSGRNEQFF. Drawing the rest from reference TRBV11-2 and TRBJ2-1, the complete variable domain is EAGVAQSPRYKIIEKRQSVAFWCNPISGHATLYWYQQILGQGPKLLIQFQNNGVVDDSQLPKDRFSAERLKGVDSTLKIQPAKLEDSAVYLCASSLVTSGRNEQFFGPGTRLTVL.